Below, 19 T cell receptor beta chains from the same sample are listed, as sequenced in a study of shared clonotypes between healthy human individuals. Terminally differentiated effector memory CD45RA+ cells were excluded from the naive CD8 cells, which were CD45RO-negative and positively selected for CCR7. Profiling relied on immunoSEQ multiplex PCR, and the TCRdb table lists in-frame clones only, not all of them. The sample contains about 2 million clones, about 95% of which appear only once. The specimen sequenced was naive CD8+ T cells sorted from blood. Receptor source: a man between 18 and 29 years old in good health.

This chain connects TRBV10-1 to TRBJ2-2; TRBD2 agrees at 7 bases. CDR3 length: 17 amino acids. Germline V gene data show CDR1 as WNHNN and CDR2 as SYGVQD (reference sequence). V was clipped by 4 bases and J by 5 bases; unmatched bases: 13. The CDR3 protein is CASSGLPGTNPTGELFF. For the CDR3, the DNA is TGCGCCAGCAGTGGGCTACCCGGGACTAATCCGACCGGGGAGCTGTTTTTT.

A note on this clone: Additional DNA sequences in this sample encode the identical CDR3. The chain uses TRBV13 and TRBJ1-1, with a weak D call TRBD1 (5 bases). Deletions cut 0 bases from V and 4 bases from J, with 9 bases between. This CDR3 is 14 amino acids long. CDR1 and CDR2 from the germline V gene are PRHDT and FYEKMQ (reference sequence). The CDR3 loop reads CASSLGLGGTEAFF. The CDR3 nucleotides are TGTGCCAGCAGCTTAGGCCTTGGGGGCACTGAAGCTTTCTTT.

V gene TRBV10-3 combines with J gene TRBJ2-1, with a weak D call TRBD2 (5 bases). The CDR3 extends over 14 amino acids. The V end lost 6 bases, the J end lost 2 bases, and 11 bases lay between the germline ends. The germline gives CDR1 ENHRY, CDR2 SYGVKD. The CDR3, as DNA: TGTGCCATCAGCTCCGCGGGCCCCTACAATGAGCAGTTCTTC. Encoded protein: CAISSAGPYNEQFF.

The V and J genes are TRBV6-5 and TRBJ2-5; no definite D call. The V end was cut by 0 bases, the J end by 3 bases, with 11 bases between. Germline-derived CDR1 and CDR2 are MNHEY and SVGAGI. The CDR3 has 15 residues. This chain's CDR3 is CASSYSSAEKETQYF. DNA for the CDR3: TGTGCCAGCAGTTACTCCTCGGCGGAAAAAGAGACCCAGTACTTC.

J is TRBJ2-7 and V is TRBV7-2; maybe TRBD2 (5 bases). Germline V CDR1 and CDR2: SGHTA, FQGNSA. The CDR3 is made up of 12 amino acids. V lost 1 base and J lost 7, with 8 bases in between. CDR3 loop: CASSLGGLEQYF. The CDR3 nucleotides read TGTGCCAGCAGCTTAGGAGGACTTGAGCAGTACTTC.

On this clone: The same CDR3 can be traced to other DNA sequences in this sample. The rearrangement joins TRBV6-5 to TRBJ1-1; a weak D match, TRBD1 (5 bases). Trimming cost V 0 bases and J 1 base, with 6 bases left between them. The CDR3 has 14 residues. Germline V lookup: CDR1 MNHEY, CDR2 SVGAGI. The DNA for the CDR3 is TGTGCCAGCAGTTACTCTGGGGGGAACACTGAAGCTTTCTTT. Protein sequence: CASSYSGGNTEAFF.

This chain joins TRBV4-1 and TRBJ2-5; D is unclear. The CDR3 extends over 14 amino acids. V lost 5 bases and J 0 bases, leaving 10 bases between the germline ends. Germline CDR1 MGHRA, CDR2 YSYEKL. This CDR3 is CASSYELYQETQYF. CDR3 nucleotides: TGCGCCAGCAGCTATGAGTTGTACCAAGAGACCCAGTACTTC.

This chain uses TRBV19 with TRBJ1-1, with a weak D call TRBD1 (5 bases). Germline CDR1 and CDR2: LNHDA and SQIVND (reference sequence). This CDR3 has 15 residues. V was clipped by 2 bases and J by 4 bases, with 14 bases between them. CDR3 DNA: TGTGCCAGTAGTATAACGTCGGGGGTGGCCACTGAAGCTTTCTTT. Translated: CASSITSGVATEAFF.

The chain carries TRBV7-9 and TRBJ2-5, with D perhaps matching TRBD2 (5 bases). CDR3 length: 13 residues. CDR1 is SEHNR and CDR2 is FQNEAQ in the germline V gene (reference sequence). V was clipped by 5 bases and J by 5 bases, with 12 bases between them. The CDR3 coding sequence is TGTGCCAGCAGCCGGGAACAGCGCGAGACCCAGTACTTC. Its translation: CASSREQRETQYF. Using reference TRBV7-9 and TRBJ2-5 for the parts outside the CDR3, the full variable domain is DTGVSQNPRHKITKRGQNVTFRCDPISEHNRLYWYRQTLGQGPEFLTYFQNEAQLEKSRLLSDRFSAERPKGSFSTLEIQRTEQGDSAMYLCASSREQRETQYFGPGTRLLVL.

This clone was detected once. The V gene is TRBV7-8, the J gene TRBJ1-2; D perhaps matches TRBD1 (5 bases). V was shortened by 6 bases and J by 3 bases, with 14 bases between the two germline ends. The CDR3 is 14 residues long. Germline V gives CDR1 SGHVS, CDR2 FQNEAQ. CDR3 protein: CASSQGGVHYGYTF. As DNA, the CDR3 is TGTGCCAGCAGTCAAGGAGGGGTCCACTATGGCTACACCTTC.

V is TRBV10-2 and J is TRBJ2-5; D may be TRBD1 (5 bases). V lost 0 bases and J lost 1, with 9 bases in between. Germline V gives CDR1 WSHSY, CDR2 SAAADI. The CDR3 extends over 15 amino acids. CDR3: CASSESNRGQETQYF. CDR3 bases: TGCGCCAGCAGTGAGTCGAATAGGGGCCAAGAGACCCAGTACTTC.

V gene TRBV29-1 combines with J gene TRBJ2-6; 9 bases line up with TRBD2. The length of the CDR3 is 16 residues. The V segment lost 5 bases and the J segment 5 bases; nucleotides outside the gene matches: 10. Germline lookup yields CDR1 SQVTM and CDR2 ANQGSEA. CDR3 sequence (DNA): TGCAGCGTTCTTTCCCTAGCGGGAAAAAGGGCCAACGTCCTGACTTTC. Its protein is CSVLSLAGKRANVLTF.

The CDR3 DNA reads TGCGCCAGCAGCTATCGACAGGGTCTGAACACTGAAGCTTTCTTT. Protein product: CASSYRQGLNTEAFF. This chain joins TRBV5-1 and TRBJ1-1; 7 bases line up with TRBD1. Unmatched junction bases numbered 5, after V lost 3 bases and J lost 0 bases. The CDR3 extends over 15 amino acids. Germline CDR1 reads SGHRS; CDR2 reads YFSETQ.

The gene calls are TRBV4-3 and TRBJ1-5; D may be TRBD1 (5 bases). This CDR3 is 16 amino acids long. Germline values: CDR1 LGHNA, CDR2 YSLEER. V was trimmed by 0 bases and J by 4 bases, leaving 13 bases between them. The CDR3 DNA reads as TGCGCCAGCAGCCAAGATAAAGGAGAGGGGAATCAGCCCCAGCATTTT. The encoded protein is CASSQDKGEGNQPQHF.

In the case of this clone: In the same sample, other DNA sequences code for this CDR3. This CDR3 is CASSQVDSSYEQYF. CDR3 in DNA: TGCGCCAGCAGCCAAGTTGACAGTTCTTACGAGCAGTACTTC. The V and J genes are TRBV4-1 and TRBJ2-7; TRBD1 might be the D (5 bases). This CDR3 is built from 14 residues. Trimming cost V 1 base and J 4 bases, with 11 bases left between them. Germline V gene data show CDR1 as MGHRA and CDR2 as YSYEKL.

J is TRBJ1-1 and V is TRBV14; maybe TRBD1 (6 bases). Per the germline V gene, CDR1 is SGHDN and CDR2 is FVKESK. CDR3 length: 15 residues. Trimming took off 0 bases at V and 5 bases at J, with 13 bases between the two ends. CDR3: CASSQDPQGRTEAFF. Written as DNA, the CDR3 is TGTGCCAGCAGCCAAGATCCACAGGGTAGGACTGAAGCTTTCTTT.

The chain has TRBV11-2 and TRBJ2-7; D gene ambiguous. The CDR3 length is 14 residues. V was cut by 2 bases and J by 5 bases, with 13 bases left in between. Germline lookup yields CDR1 SGHAT and CDR2 FQNNGV. The CDR3 reads CASSLTPGGDEQYF. CDR3 coding DNA: TGTGCCAGCAGCTTAACCCCAGGCGGAGACGAGCAGTACTTC.

The chain has TRBV28 and TRBJ1-5, with 7 bases identical to TRBD1. Germline values: CDR1 MDHEN, CDR2 SYDVKM. The CDR3 consists of 13 residues. Unmatched junction bases numbered 3, after V lost 5 bases and J lost 5 bases. DNA for the CDR3: TGTGCCAGCAGTGATACAGGGGATCAGCCCCAGCATTTT. Translated: CASSDTGDQPQHF.

The V gene is TRBV7-8, the J gene TRBJ1-6; TRBD1 might be the D (5 bases). CDR1 and CDR2 from the germline V gene are SGHVS and FQNEAQ. The CDR3 totals 16 residues. V was pared by 1 base and J by 9 bases, with 16 bases between. The CDR3 nucleotides read TGTGCCAGCAGCTTAGGGGGCTTCGTCGGGGGTTCACCCCTCCACTTT. It yields the protein CASSLGGFVGGSPLHF.